One and the same sample provided the 11 T cell receptor beta chains below, sequenced in a study of cytomegalovirus exposure and HLA in healthy donors. The PCR ran on 60 Vbeta and 13 Jbeta primers. The protocol was immunoSEQ multiplex PCR, while the TCRdb copy is restricted to in-frame clones and leaves out a portion. Among 100,000 to 150,000 clones listed, approximately 78% were seen once. Sequenced: PBMCs. The receptors here all came from a young woman in good health and CMV-seronegative.

The rearrangement links TRBV5-8 to TRBJ2-1, with 9 bases that match TRBD2. The CDR3 consists of 16 residues. V was pared by 7 bases and J by 4 bases, with 12 bases of the junction left unmatched. Germline lookup yields CDR1 SGHTS and CDR2 YDEGEE. The CDR3 loop reads CASPRASSGVYNEQFF. The CDR3 nucleotides read TGTGCCAGCCCAAGGGCCTCTAGCGGGGTTTACAATGAGCAGTTCTTC.

The rearrangement uses TRBV5-1 and TRBJ2-7, with 7 bases identical to TRBD1. Germline CDR1 reads SGHRS; CDR2 reads YFSETQ. J gave up 2 bases and V 0 bases, and 5 bases lay outside the gene matches. This CDR3 region has 15 residues. The CDR3 here is CASSLAPTGTYEQYF. The CDR3 DNA follows: TGCGCCAGCAGCTTGGCCCCGACAGGGACCTACGAGCAGTACTTC.

The chain couples TRBV12-5 to TRBJ2-3; 8 nucleotides agree with TRBD2. From germline, CDR1 is LGHNT and CDR2 FRNRAP. The CDR3 extends over 15 amino acids. Germline trimming cut 5 bases from V and 0 bases from J; bases unmatched to any gene: 4. Here the CDR3 reads CASGRGTRSTDTQYF. In nucleotides, the CDR3 is TGTGCTAGTGGTCGCGGGACTAGGAGCACAGATACGCAGTATTTT.

The gene calls are TRBV7-9 and TRBJ2-4; TRBD1 agrees at 7 bases. Germline V gene lookup returns CDR1 SEHNR and CDR2 FQNEAQ (reference sequence). Trimming cost V 5 bases and J 6 bases; bases outside gene matches: 7. The CDR3 consists of 14 residues. CDR3 loop: CASSDGTAGNIQYF. The CDR3 nucleotides are TGTGCCAGCAGCGATGGGACAGCAGGAAACATTCAGTACTTC.

The chain employs TRBV19 and TRBJ2-1; 13 nucleotides align to TRBD2. Germline lookup yields CDR1 LNHDA and CDR2 SQIVND (reference sequence). This CDR3 region has 23 residues. The V segment lost 4 bases and the J segment 12 bases; nucleotides outside the gene matches: 33. The CDR3 loop is CASSRGAPGLAGPSDRGSESQFF. The CDR3, as DNA: TGTGCCAGTAGTAGGGGCGCCCCGGGACTAGCGGGACCGAGTGACCGGGGTTCGGAGTCGCAGTTCTTC.

CDR3 sequence (DNA): TGTGCCAGCAGCTTCAAGGCAGGGGGCTATGGCACTGAAGCTTTCTTT. Its translation is CASSFKAGGYGTEAFF. This rearrangement joins TRBV7-2 to TRBJ1-1; 8 bases are a match to TRBD1. Germline V gene data show CDR1 as SGHTA and CDR2 as FQGNSA. The CDR3 length is 16 residues. V lost 3 bases and J lost 4; bases outside the gene matches: 10.

The V and J genes are TRBV7-3 and TRBJ2-5; 15 bases agree with TRBD2. Germline V gene data show CDR1 as SGHTA and CDR2 as FQGTGA. The CDR3 totals 17 residues. V lost 3 bases, J lost 1 base, and 3 bases stayed unmatched. Here the CDR3 DNA reads TGTGCCAGCAGCTTGGGACTAGCGGGAGGCATCCAAGAGACCCAGTACTTC. Its protein is CASSLGLAGGIQETQYF.

The table lists this clone with a count of one. This chain joins TRBV5-1 and TRBJ1-2; D is uncertain. CDR1 and CDR2 (germline): SGHRS, YFSETQ. Trimming stripped 4 bases from V and 7 bases from J, with 17 bases between. This CDR3 region has 14 residues. CDR3: CASSPTGVEGGYTF. For the CDR3, the DNA is TGCGCCAGCAGCCCGACTGGAGTGGAAGGTGGCTACACCTTC.

This clone was observed a handful of times. The chain has TRBV6-5 and TRBJ1-1, with 8 positions matching TRBD1. The CDR3 has 14 amino acids. Germline CDR1 and CDR2: MNHEY and SVGAGI. V lost 6 bases, J lost 1 base, and 4 bases stayed unmatched. CDR3 loop: CASRPGTGNTEAFF. CDR3 sequence (DNA): TGTGCCAGCAGACCCGGGACAGGGAACACTGAAGCTTTCTTT.

This clone was counted between two and nine times. V is TRBV12-2 and J is TRBJ1-2. TRBV12-2 is given as a pseudogene. This CDR3 has 13 residues. The CDR3: CASRRRDLYGYTF. In nucleotides, the CDR3 is TGTGCAAGTCGCCGCCGGGATCTCTATGGCTACACCTTC.

The V call is TRBV30, the J call TRBJ1-2; 8 bases are a match to TRBD1. The CDR3 loop spans 15 amino acids. Germline V gene data show CDR1 as GTSNPN and CDR2 as SVGIG (reference sequence). With V trimmed by 4 bases and J by 4 bases, 11 bases remained unmatched. CDR3 loop: CAWNSEGTGVYGYTF. Here the CDR3 DNA reads TGTGCCTGGAATTCCGAGGGGACAGGAGTCTATGGCTACACCTTC.